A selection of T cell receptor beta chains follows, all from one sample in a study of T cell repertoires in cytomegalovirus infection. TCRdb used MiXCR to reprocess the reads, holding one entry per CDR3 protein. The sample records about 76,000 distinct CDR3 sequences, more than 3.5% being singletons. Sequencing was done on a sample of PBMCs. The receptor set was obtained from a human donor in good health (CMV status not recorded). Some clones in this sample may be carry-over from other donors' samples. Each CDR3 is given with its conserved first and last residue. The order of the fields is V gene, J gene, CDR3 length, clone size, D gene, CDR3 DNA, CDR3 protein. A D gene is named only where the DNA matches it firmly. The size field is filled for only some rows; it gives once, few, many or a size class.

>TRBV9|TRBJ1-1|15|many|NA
TGTGCCAGCAGCGAGGGGGGGTTAATGCGCACTGAAGCTTTCTTT
CASSEGGLMRTEAFF
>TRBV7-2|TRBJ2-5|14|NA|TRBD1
TGTGCCAGCAGCTTGGGGACAGGACAGAGGACCCAGTACTTC
CASSLGTGQRTQYF
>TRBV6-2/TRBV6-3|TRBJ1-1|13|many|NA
TGTGCCAGCACCCCCCCTTCTCCCACTGAAGCTTTCTTT
CASTPPSPTEAFF
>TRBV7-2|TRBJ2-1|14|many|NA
TGTGCCAGCAGCTTTAGCAAATCCTACAATGAGCAGTTCTTC
CASSFSKSYNEQFF
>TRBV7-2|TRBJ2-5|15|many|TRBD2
TGTGCCAGCAGCTTATCCCCTGGCGGGGGAGAGACCCAGTACTTC
CASSLSPGGGETQYF
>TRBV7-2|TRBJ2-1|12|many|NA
TGTGCCAGCAGCTTAAGGGCTAGCGAGCAGTTCTTC
CASSLRASEQFF
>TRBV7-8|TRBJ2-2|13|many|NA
TGTGCCAGCAGCTTATTGAACACCGGGGAGCTGTTTTTT
CASSLLNTGELFF
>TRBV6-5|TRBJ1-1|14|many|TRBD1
TGTGCCAGCAGCCCGGGACAGGGAGGGAGTCAAGCTTTCTTT
CASSPGQGGSQAFF
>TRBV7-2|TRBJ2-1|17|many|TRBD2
TGTGCCAGCAGCCCCGGACTAGCGGGGGGGCATCGTGGTGAGCAGTTCTTC
CASSPGLAGGHRGEQFF
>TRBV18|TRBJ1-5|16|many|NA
TGTGCCAGCTCACCACAGTCGGGGGGAGGCAATCAGCCCCAGCATTTT
CASSPQSGGGNQPQHF
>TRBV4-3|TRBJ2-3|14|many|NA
TGCGCCAGCAGCCCAACCTACCACACAGATACGCAGTATTTT
CASSPTYHTDTQYF
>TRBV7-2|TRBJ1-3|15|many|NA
TGTGCCAGCAGCTTGGACGGGAGCTCTGGAAACACCATATATTTT
CASSLDGSSGNTIYF
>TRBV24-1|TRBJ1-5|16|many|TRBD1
TGTGCCACCAGTGGCTCCCGGGACAGGGGGAATCAGCCCCAGCATTTT
CATSGSRDRGNQPQHF
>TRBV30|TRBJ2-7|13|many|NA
TGTGCCTGGAGTTACGACAGGACCTACGAGCAGTACTTC
CAWSYDRTYEQYF
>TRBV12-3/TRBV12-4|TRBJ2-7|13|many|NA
TGTGCCAGCAGCCGACAGACTCCCTACGAGCAGTACTTC
CASSRQTPYEQYF
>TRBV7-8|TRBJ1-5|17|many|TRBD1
TGTGCCAGCAGCTCCAGGGGGGGCGGGACAACTAATCAGCCCCAGCATTTT
CASSSRGGGTTNQPQHF
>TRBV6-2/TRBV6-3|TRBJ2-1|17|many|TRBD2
TGTGCCAGCAGGGCCCGGACTAGCGGGGGCAAAAACAATGAGCAGTTCTTC
CASRARTSGGKNNEQFF
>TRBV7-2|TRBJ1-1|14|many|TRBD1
TGTGCCAGCAGCATCGGACAGGGTTCCACTGAAGCTTTCTTT
CASSIGQGSTEAFF
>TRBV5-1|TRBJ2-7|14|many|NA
TGCGCCAGCAGCTCTGGACAGAGCTCCTACGAGCAGTACTTC
CASSSGQSSYEQYF
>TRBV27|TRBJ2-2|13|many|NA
TGTGCCACCCGTCGGGCCAACACCGGGGAGCTGTTTTTT
CATRRANTGELFF
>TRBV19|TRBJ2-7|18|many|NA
TGTGCCAGTAGTACCTCTCGGACTAGAGGGGGCAAACTCTACGAGCAGTACTTC
CASSTSRTRGGKLYEQYF
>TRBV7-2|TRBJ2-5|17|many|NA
TGTGCCAGCAGCTTAGTCGTATCTTTCAGAGTCCAAGAGACCCAGTACTTC
CASSLVVSFRVQETQYF